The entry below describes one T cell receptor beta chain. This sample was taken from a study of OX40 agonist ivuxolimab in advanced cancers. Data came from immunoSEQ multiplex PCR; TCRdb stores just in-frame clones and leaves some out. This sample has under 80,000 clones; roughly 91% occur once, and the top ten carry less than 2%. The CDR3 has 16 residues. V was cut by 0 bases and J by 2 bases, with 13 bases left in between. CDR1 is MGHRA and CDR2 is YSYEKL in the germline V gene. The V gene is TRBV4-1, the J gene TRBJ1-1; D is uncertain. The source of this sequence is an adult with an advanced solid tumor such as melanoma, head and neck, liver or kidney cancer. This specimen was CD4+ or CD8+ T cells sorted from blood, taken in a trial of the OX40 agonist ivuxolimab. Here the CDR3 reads CASSQDRTGLNTEAFF. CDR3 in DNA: TGCGCCAGCAGCCAAGATAGGACCGGGCTTAACACTGAAGCTTTCTTT.